Below, 30 T cell receptor beta chains from the same sample are listed, as sequenced in a study of patients and donors after allogeneic stem cell transplantation (dated by TCRdb to the early 2020s). The receptor library was made with RT-PCR. Sequencing took place on a NextSeq 550. The public reads were reanalyzed by TCRdb: fastp trimming at Q25, MiXCR alignment, in-frame beta chains only. Duplicate CDR3 protein sequences are folded into a single record with the most common DNA and genes. This sample is represented by fewer than 250,000 distinct CDR3 sequences; 13% to 15% of them were singletons. Around a tenth of the sample is held by the ten biggest clonotypes. Sequencing was performed on blood, either unsorted or a sorted T cell fraction (not recorded which). The receptors here all came from a human donor who was either an allogeneic HSCT recipient or a stem cell or donor lymphocyte infusion donor (not recorded which). It is not recorded whose cells these are; they may come from a transplant donor.

This clonotype has just a few counts. The J gene is TRBJ2-1, the V gene TRBV19, with TRBD2 matching 15 bases. V dropped 6 bases and J dropped 5; count of bases not matched to a gene: 5. CDR1 and CDR2 from the germline V gene are LNHDA and SQIVND (reference sequence). CDR3 length: 16 residues. Here the CDR3 reads CASRGGLAGGHNEQFF. The CDR3 DNA sequence: TGTGCCAGTAGAGGGGGACTAGCGGGAGGACACAATGAGCAGTTCTTC.

This clonotype was observed at least ten times. The CDR3 spells CASRGQANTGELFF. CDR3 bases: TGCGCCAGCCGAGGACAGGCAAACACCGGGGAGCTGTTTTTT. J is TRBJ2-2 and V is TRBV5-1; 7 bases map to TRBD1. Germline V gene data show CDR1 as SGHRS and CDR2 as YFSETQ. This CDR3 is built from 14 residues. Trimming removed 7 bases from V and 2 bases from J; junction bases left unmatched: 5.

This clonotype was detected a few times. The chain uses TRBV20-1 and TRBJ2-7; 9 nucleotides line up with TRBD2. Trimming cost V 1 base and J 4 bases; bases outside gene matches: 5. CDR1 is DFQATT, CDR2 SNEGSKA, per germline (reference sequence). The CDR3 extends over 14 amino acids. Here the CDR3 reads CSARVSGGAYEQYF. The DNA of the CDR3 is TGCAGTGCTAGAGTTAGCGGGGGTGCGTACGAGCAGTACTTC.

This clonotype was seen at least ten times. V usage is TRBV10-3 and J usage is TRBJ2-1; TRBD2 might be the D (6 bases). CDR3 size: 12 residues. The germline gives CDR1 ENHRY, CDR2 SYGVKD. Trimming stripped 4 bases from V and 8 bases from J, with 9 bases between. Here the CDR3 DNA reads TGTGCCATCAGTGTACTAGCCGATGAGCAGTTCTTC. Protein product: CAISVLADEQFF.

This sequence joins TRBV2 and TRBJ1-3, with D hard to call. CDR3 length: 13 residues. V lost 6 bases and J lost 3, with 9 bases in between. The germline gives CDR1 SNHLY, CDR2 FYNNEI. DNA for the CDR3: TGTGCCAGCAGGGGCAACGTTGGAAACACCATATATTTT. Protein: CASRGNVGNTIYF.

At least ten counts were recorded for this clonotype. The V gene is TRBV3-1, the J gene TRBJ1-2; possibly TRBD1 for D (6 bases). Germline CDR1 reads LGHDT; CDR2 reads YNNKEL (reference sequence). V shed 4 bases and J shed 4 bases, with 16 bases lying between them. This CDR3 contains 15 residues. CDR3 nucleotides: TGTGCCAGCAGCCGAAAACAGGGAACAGGCTATGGCTACACCTTC. Its protein product is CASSRKQGTGYGYTF.

This clonotype was observed many times. The chain employs TRBV20-1 and TRBJ2-7; tentatively, D is TRBD2 (5 bases). Trimming took off 3 bases at V and 1 base at J, with 16 bases between the two ends. Looked up from germline, CDR1 is DFQATT and CDR2 is SNEGSKA (reference sequence). This CDR3 contains 15 residues. As DNA, the CDR3 is TGCAGTGCTAGTAGCGCGGAGAAGGTATCCTACGAGCAGTACTTC. It codes for CSASSAEKVSYEQYF.

This clonotype was picked up a small number of times. This chain connects TRBV27 to TRBJ1-4; TRBD1 might be the D (6 bases). Germline lookup yields CDR1 MNHEY and CDR2 SMNVEV (reference sequence). CDR3 size: 14 residues. V dropped 3 bases and J dropped 5 bases, with 10 bases sitting between them. This CDR3 is CASSFGGRNEKLFF. CDR3 bases: TGTGCCAGCAGTTTTGGGGGCCGGAATGAAAAACTGTTTTTT.

The rearrangement joins TRBV5-4 to TRBJ2-7; maybe TRBD1 (6 bases). This CDR3 is 15 amino acids long. V shed 0 bases and J shed 2 bases, with 12 bases lying between them. Germline CDR1 is SGHNT and CDR2 is YYREEE (reference sequence). The CDR3 sequence is CASSLAGQGTYEQYF. In DNA, the CDR3 is TGTGCCAGCAGCTTGGCCGGCCAGGGGACCTACGAGCAGTACTTC.

This clonotype appeared many times. The rearrangement links TRBV12-3 or TRBV12-4 to TRBJ1-3, with TRBD1 matching over 9 bases. This CDR3 spans 13 amino acids. The V segment lost 1 base and the J segment 16 bases; nucleotides outside the gene matches: 8. The CDR3 sequence: CASSLGPKGQGYF. In DNA, the CDR3 is TGTGCCAGCAGTTTAGGCCCCAAAGGACAGGGGTATTTT.

This clonotype was counted a few times. This chain uses TRBV2 with TRBJ2-3; D is uncertain. The CDR3 contains 12 residues. Looked up from germline, CDR1 is SNHLY and CDR2 is FYNNEI. Trimming pared 7 bases from V and 4 bases from J, leaving 9 bases between. The DNA of the CDR3 is TGTGCCAGCATGATTGGAGCAGATACGCAGTATTTT. This translates into CASMIGADTQYF.

At least ten counts were recorded for this clonotype. This chain links TRBV4-3 with TRBJ1-2; no clear D gene. The CDR3 has 13 residues. V gave up 0 bases and J gave up 8 bases, with 10 bases separating them. Germline CDR1 reads LGHNA; CDR2 reads YSLEER. CDR3 amino acids: CASSQDSIGGYTF. DNA for the CDR3: TGCGCCAGCAGCCAAGATTCGATCGGGGGCTACACCTTC.

There are a few counts of this clonotype. The chain recombines TRBV12-3 or TRBV12-4 with TRBJ2-4; 8 nucleotides agree with TRBD2. The trim removed 3 bases at V and 6 bases at J, leaving 10 bases unmatched. The CDR3 totals 16 residues. Here the CDR3 DNA reads TGTGCCAGCAGTTTGTGGGCGGGAGGAGGGGGAAACATTCAGTACTTC. It specifies CASSLWAGGGGNIQYF.

A few counts support this clonotype. CDR3 nucleotides: TGTGCCAGCAACAGGGATGTCGTTTCACCCCTCCACTTT. Translated: CASNRDVVSPLHF. The V gene is TRBV2, the J gene TRBJ1-6; tentative D call: TRBD1 (6 bases). Per the germline V gene, CDR1 is SNHLY and CDR2 is FYNNEI. This CDR3 has 13 amino acids. V dropped 7 bases and J dropped 9 bases, with 13 bases sitting between them.

This clonotype was picked up a small number of times. This chain joins TRBV12-3 or TRBV12-4 and TRBJ1-5; D not resolved. The CDR3 extends over 13 amino acids. Deletions cut 7 bases from V and 5 bases from J, with 12 bases between. CDR3 sequence reads: CASKPTGDQPQHF. The CDR3 nucleotides read TGTGCCAGCAAGCCGACTGGCGATCAGCCCCAGCATTTT.

This chain links TRBV4-1 with TRBJ1-1; D gene ambiguous. V gave up 1 base and J gave up 5 bases, with 8 bases separating them. Germline CDR1 reads MGHRA; CDR2 reads YSYEKL. The CDR3 contains 13 residues. The DNA of the CDR3 is TGCGCCAGCAGCCAAGGTATCGAGACTGAAGCTTTCTTT. Translated, it gives CASSQGIETEAFF.

At least ten counts were recorded for this clonotype. The chain joins TRBV29-1 to TRBJ1-2; D is uncertain. This CDR3 is 13 amino acids long. CDR1 and CDR2 (germline): SQVTM, ANQGSEA. V was cut by 4 bases and J by 6 bases, with 15 bases left in between. CDR3 loop: CSVARSGYDGYTF. In DNA, the CDR3 is TGCAGCGTTGCGAGGTCTGGTTATGATGGCTACACCTTC.

The V gene is TRBV20-1, the J gene TRBJ2-1; 8 positions agree with TRBD2. The germline CDR1 and CDR2 sequences are DFQATT and SNEGSKA (reference sequence). CDR3 length equals 14 residues. J was trimmed by 8 bases and V by 5 bases; bases with no gene match: 11. As DNA, the CDR3 is TGCAGTGCTTCAGGACTAGCTGGATCCCATGAGCAGTTCTTC. Its protein is CSASGLAGSHEQFF.

This chain uses TRBV4-2 with TRBJ2-5; D ambiguous. This CDR3 spans 15 amino acids. Germline assignment: CDR1 LGHNA and CDR2 YNFKEQ. The V and J ends lost 3 bases and 1 base respectively, with 12 bases between them. The CDR3 protein is CASSQVEAGQETQYF. Written as DNA, the CDR3 is TGTGCCAGCAGCCAGGTCGAGGCTGGCCAAGAGACCCAGTACTTC.

This chain links TRBV5-6 with TRBJ2-7; 9 positions agree with TRBD1. The V and J ends lost 0 bases and 4 bases, in that order; junction bases with no gene match: 8. The germline CDR1 and CDR2 sequences are SGHDT and YYEEEE. CDR3 length equals 16 residues. The CDR3 reads CASSLGTGEQSYEQYF. CDR3 DNA sequence: TGTGCCAGCAGCTTGGGGACAGGGGAGCAATCTTACGAGCAGTACTTC.

The table lists this clonotype with a few counts. J is TRBJ1-1 and V is TRBV9; 7 bases align to TRBD1. The CDR3 loop spans 14 amino acids. J lost 6 bases, V lost 4 bases, and 9 bases had no gene match. CDR1 and CDR2 from the germline V gene are SGDLS and YYNGEE. CDR3 DNA sequence: TGTGCCAGCAGCCCCAGGACAGGTTCTTCTGAAGCTTTCTTT. Translation: CASSPRTGSSEAFF.

Concerning this clonotype: A much larger clone sits a single nucleotide away, making a read error possible. V gene TRBV7-9 combines with J gene TRBJ2-5; no reliable D call. The germline V gene has CDR1 SEHNR and CDR2 FQNEAQ (reference sequence). V lost 2 bases to trimming and J lost 6 bases, with 4 bases between them. The CDR3 covers 11 residues. The DNA of the CDR3 is TGTGCCAGCAGCTTAAGCAAGACCCAGTACTTC. It yields the protein CASSLSKTQYF.

This clonotype was seen many times. The chain is built from TRBV5-5 and TRBJ2-5; no reliable D call. The V gene's germline CDR1 is SGHKS and CDR2 YYEKEE (reference sequence). Trimming stripped 0 bases from V and 7 bases from J, with 10 bases between. The CDR3 is 13 amino acids. The CDR3 coding sequence is TGTGCCAGCAGCTTGGATCTAATGGGGACCCAGTACTTC. The encoded protein is CASSLDLMGTQYF.

This clonotype was recorded at least ten times. The V call is TRBV2, the J call TRBJ2-2, with D uncertain. The CDR3 loop spans 14 amino acids. V dropped 4 bases and J dropped 4 bases, with 10 bases sitting between them. The germline V gene has CDR1 SNHLY and CDR2 FYNNEI. CDR3 loop: CASSAHKGTGELFF. DNA of the CDR3: TGTGCCAGCAGTGCGCACAAAGGCACCGGGGAGCTGTTTTTT.

This clonotype was seen many times. The chain's CDR3 is CASSNRPGGVYEQYF. The CDR3 region has the DNA TGTGCCAGCAGCAATAGGCCGGGGGGCGTATACGAGCAGTACTTC. The chain employs TRBV7-2 and TRBJ2-7, with D possibly TRBD2 on 7 matching bases. Germline V gives CDR1 SGHTA, CDR2 FQGNSA. Trimming cost V 5 bases and J 4 bases, with 18 bases left between them. The CDR3 length is 15 residues.

This clonotype showed up just a few times. V is TRBV7-8 and J is TRBJ1-2; D unclear. The CDR3 totals 15 residues. The V gene lost 5 bases and the J gene lost 2 bases, with 15 bases spanning the gap. Germline loops: CDR1 SGHVS, CDR2 FQNEAQ. CDR3 sequence reads: CASSPKATENYGYTF. CDR3 nucleotides: TGTGCCAGCAGCCCGAAAGCAACCGAGAACTATGGCTACACCTTC.

This chain joins TRBV5-1 and TRBJ2-1, with 12 nucleotides matching TRBD2. CDR3 length equals 15 residues. The V segment lost 5 bases and the J segment 7 bases; nucleotides outside the gene matches: 7. CDR1 SGHRS and CDR2 YFSETQ come from the germline V gene. The CDR3 nucleotides read TGCGCCAGCAGTAAGACTAGCGGGAGCCAAAATGAGCAGTTCTTC. Translated, it gives CASSKTSGSQNEQFF.

The rearrangement links TRBV19 to TRBJ1-2; 7 bases align to TRBD1. J gave up 8 bases and V 3 bases, and 9 bases lay outside the gene matches. Germline V lookup: CDR1 LNHDA, CDR2 SQIVND (reference sequence). This CDR3 spans 14 amino acids. CDR3 amino acids: CASSIDRVLGGYTF. CDR3 DNA sequence: TGTGCCAGTAGTATCGACAGGGTCCTCGGGGGCTACACCTTC.

V and J are TRBV6-2 or TRBV6-3 and TRBJ1-3, with D uncertain. V was trimmed by 6 bases and J by 3 bases, leaving 12 bases between them. This CDR3 comprises 14 residues. Looked up from germline, CDR1 is MNHEY and CDR2 is SVGEGT. The CDR3 is CASSPRVRGNTIYF. CDR3 coding DNA: TGTGCCAGCAGCCCGCGGGTGCGTGGAAACACCATATATTTT.

This clonotype turned up a few times. DNA of the CDR3: TGTGCCAGCAGTGAAGGGGACAGGTTAAGCTCCAATCAGCCCCAGCATTTT. Protein sequence: CASSEGDRLSSNQPQHF. This sequence joins TRBV6-1 and TRBJ1-5; 8 positions match TRBD1. In germline, CDR1 is MNHNS, CDR2 SASEGT. V lost 1 base to trimming and J lost 3 bases; unmatched junction nucleotides: 8. The CDR3 length is 17 residues.